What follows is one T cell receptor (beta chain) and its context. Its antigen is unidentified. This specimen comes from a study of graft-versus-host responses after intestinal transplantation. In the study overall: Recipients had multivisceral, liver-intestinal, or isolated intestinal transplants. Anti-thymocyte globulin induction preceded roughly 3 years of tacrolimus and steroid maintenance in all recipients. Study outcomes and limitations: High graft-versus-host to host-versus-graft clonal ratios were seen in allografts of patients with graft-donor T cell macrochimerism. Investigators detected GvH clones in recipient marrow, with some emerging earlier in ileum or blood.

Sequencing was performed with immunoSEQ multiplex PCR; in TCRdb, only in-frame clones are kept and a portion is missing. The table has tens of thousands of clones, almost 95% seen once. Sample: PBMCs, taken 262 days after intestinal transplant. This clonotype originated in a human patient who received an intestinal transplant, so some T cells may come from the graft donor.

The CDR3 bases are TGTGCCAGCAGCTTAGCAGGGACAAGGCTTGGCAATGAGCAGTTCTTC. It yields the protein CASSLAGTRLGNEQFF. This chain links TRBV7-7 with TRBJ2-1, with a tentative D call TRBD1 (6 bases). Trimming removed 0 bases at V and 6 bases at J, with 15 bases between. CDR3 length: 16 residues. Per the germline V gene, CDR1 is SSHAT and CDR2 is FNYEAQ (reference sequence).